The rows below give T cell receptor beta chains drawn from one sample of a study of regulatory T cells in long-lasting Graves disease. TCRdb processed the multiplex PCR reads anew with MiXCR; each CDR3 protein has one entry. The repertoire holds more than 300,000 distinct CDR3 sequences, with roughly 25% as singletons. This specimen consisted of peripheral blood mononuclear cells (PBMCs), obtained when the disease was refractory, from a patient treated with antithyroid drugs. The receptors shown here come from a woman aged 40-49 years with Graves disease. The CDR3 runs from the conserved cysteine through the conserved F or W. D genes are given only for firm matches. The size field is filled for only some rows; it gives once, few, many or a size class.

d_call: -; j_call: TRBJ2-7; clone_size: -; cdr3_length: 13; v_call: TRBV7-9; cdr3_nt: TGTGCCAGCAAAGGGGCGAAGTACCACGAGCAGTACTTC; cdr3_aa: CASKGAKYHEQYF
d_call: -; j_call: TRBJ2-2; clone_size: -; cdr3_length: 13; v_call: TRBV19; cdr3_nt: TGTGCCAGTAGTAGCACTAGAACCGGGGAGCTGTTTTTT; cdr3_aa: CASSSTRTGELFF
d_call: -; j_call: TRBJ2-4; clone_size: many; cdr3_length: 13; v_call: TRBV12-3/TRBV12-4; cdr3_nt: TGTGCCAGCAGTTTATCAGGGACAAACATTCAGTACTTC; cdr3_aa: CASSLSGTNIQYF
d_call: TRBD1; j_call: TRBJ2-2; clone_size: -; cdr3_length: 16; v_call: TRBV7-2; cdr3_nt: TGTGCCAGCAGCGACCGATACAGGGGAAACACCGGGGAGCTGTTTTTT; cdr3_aa: CASSDRYRGNTGELFF
d_call: -; j_call: TRBJ1-2; clone_size: many; cdr3_length: 13; v_call: TRBV27; cdr3_nt: TGTGCCAGCAAGCTTGTTGGGAATGGTGGCTACACCTTC; cdr3_aa: CASKLVGNGGYTF
d_call: TRBD1; j_call: TRBJ1-2; clone_size: many; cdr3_length: 14; v_call: TRBV28; cdr3_nt: TGTGCCAGCAAACCGGGACAGGGGGCCGGAGGCTACACCTTC; cdr3_aa: CASKPGQGAGGYTF
d_call: -; j_call: TRBJ2-1; clone_size: few; cdr3_length: 17; v_call: TRBV27; cdr3_nt: TGTGCCAGCAGTTTTAATCTTAGGACCCGGGTCTACAATGAGCAGTTCTTC; cdr3_aa: CASSFNLRTRVYNEQFF
d_call: -; j_call: TRBJ1-1; clone_size: few; cdr3_length: 14; v_call: TRBV2; cdr3_nt: TGTGCCAGCAGCCATGCCCGCGTTCAGGATCGAGCTTTCTTT; cdr3_aa: CASSHARVQDRAFF
d_call: TRBD2; j_call: TRBJ2-5; clone_size: few; cdr3_length: 16; v_call: TRBV25-1; cdr3_nt: TGTGCCAGCTCCAAGGGACTAGCGGGAGGCCAAGAGACCCAGTACTTC; cdr3_aa: CASSKGLAGGQETQYF
d_call: TRBD1; j_call: TRBJ2-3; clone_size: few; cdr3_length: 15; v_call: TRBV28; cdr3_nt: TGTGCCAGCAGTGTCAGGGGGCTCGGCACAGATACGCAGTATTTT; cdr3_aa: CASSVRGLGTDTQYF